Sequencing of this TCR beta chain was carried out in a study of OX40 agonist ivuxolimab in advanced cancers. Study-level information: Ivuxolimab, which is an agonistic anti-OX40 (CD134) antibody, was administered to the patients.

Profiled with immunoSEQ multiplex PCR; TCRdb holds only in-frame clones, not every one. The data contain tens of thousands of clones, over 70% of them seen just once; the ten biggest clones take up 2% to 2.5%. This CDR3 is 15 amino acids long. V lost 0 bases to trimming and J lost 7 bases, with 12 bases between them. CDR1 is MDHEN, CDR2 SYDVKM, per germline. The specimen was CD4+ or CD8+ T cells sorted from blood, collected in a trial of the OX40 agonist ivuxolimab. V gene TRBV28 combines with J gene TRBJ2-2; possibly TRBD2 for D (6 bases). The receptor's source is an adult with an advanced solid tumor such as melanoma, head and neck, liver or kidney cancer. The DNA of the CDR3 is TGTGCCAGCAGTTTATGGGCTAGCGATGACGGGGAGCTGTTTTTT. Translating it yields CASSLWASDDGELFF.